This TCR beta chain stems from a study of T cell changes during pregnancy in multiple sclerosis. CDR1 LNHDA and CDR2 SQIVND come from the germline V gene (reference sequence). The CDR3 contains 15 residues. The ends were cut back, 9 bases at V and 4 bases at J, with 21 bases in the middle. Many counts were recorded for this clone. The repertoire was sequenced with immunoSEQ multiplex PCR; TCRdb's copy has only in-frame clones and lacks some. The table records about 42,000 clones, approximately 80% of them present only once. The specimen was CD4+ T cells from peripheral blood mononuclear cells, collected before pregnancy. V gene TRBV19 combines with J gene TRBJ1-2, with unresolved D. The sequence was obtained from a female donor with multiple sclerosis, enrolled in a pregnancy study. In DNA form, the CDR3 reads TGTGCCAGCACCCCAACAGAATCCAACTTCTATGGCTACACCTTC. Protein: CASTPTESNFYGYTF.